A selection of T cell receptor beta chains follows, all from one sample in a study of radiation and T cells in renal cell carcinoma. Using immunoSEQ multiplex PCR, the repertoire was profiled, and TCRdb retains in-frame clones only, with some absent. The sample records more than 120,000 clones, 75% to 90% being singletons. Sequenced material: blood, taken from a patient whose treatment included radiotherapy and nephrectomy. These receptors came from a woman between 50 and 59 years old with renal cell carcinoma. Both conserved end residues are part of each CDR3. D genes are given only for firm matches. Size values are once, few and many counts, or a class for expanded clones, and some rows have none.

clone size,V gene,D gene,J gene,CDR3 protein,CDR3 DNA
-,TRBV14,-,TRBJ2-1,CASSFFQGLVDNEQFF,TGTGCCAGCAGCTTTTTCCAGGGGCTCGTCGACAATGAGCAGTTCTTC
-,TRBV6-5,TRBD1,TRBJ2-3,CASNPGQWDTQYF,TGTGCCAGCAACCCGGGACAGTGGGATACGCAGTATTTT
-,TRBV5-1,-,TRBJ1-1,CASSLAGLRTGTEAFF,TGCGCCAGCAGCTTGGCGGGTTTAAGGACGGGGACTGAAGCTTTCTTT
-,TRBV4-3,-,TRBJ1-2,CASSQDTQVGGGRNYGYTF,TGCGCCAGCAGCCAAGATACTCAAGTGGGCGGCGGACGTAACTATGGCTACACCTTC
once,TRBV5-4,TRBD1,TRBJ1-4,CASSSRSRDRVWNEKLFF,TGTGCCAGCAGCTCTAGGTCCCGGGACAGGGTTTGGAATGAAAAACTGTTTTTT
-,TRBV7-2,-,TRBJ1-1,CASSLGGPAGVMNTEAFF,TGTGCCAGCAGCTTAGGAGGCCCTGCAGGGGTCATGAACACTGAAGCTTTCTTT
-,TRBV19,-,TRBJ2-1,CASSIILGYEQFF,TGTGCCAGTAGTATAATTCTGGGGTATGAGCAGTTCTTC
-,TRBV5-1,-,TRBJ2-3,CASSLAEIRDTQYF,TGCGCCAGCAGCTTGGCGGAAATCCGGGATACGCAGTATTTT
-,TRBV6-1,-,TRBJ2-3,CASSEAFQPDTQYF,TGTGCCAGCAGTGAAGCTTTCCAGCCAGATACGCAGTATTTT
-,TRBV19,TRBD1,TRBJ2-1,CASSIQTGWPFF,TGTGCCAGTAGTATTCAGACAGGGTGGCCGTTCTTC
-,TRBV28,TRBD1,TRBJ1-1,CASRYRGALRAEAFF,TGTGCCAGCAGGTACAGGGGGGCACTTCGGGCTGAAGCTTTCTTT
-,TRBV30,-,TRBJ2-7,CAWSPIDRAYEQYF,TGTGCCTGGAGCCCAATTGACCGGGCCTACGAGCAGTACTTC
few,TRBV27,-,TRBJ1-2,CASGTWGRGYGYTF,TGTGCCAGTGGAACTTGGGGCAGAGGCTATGGCTACACCTTC
-,TRBV6-5,TRBD2,TRBJ2-1,CASSISGRTSDEQFF,TGTGCCAGCAGTATTAGCGGGAGAACGAGCGATGAGCAGTTCTTC
once,TRBV7-6,-,TRBJ1-5,CASSSCWHYSNQPQHF,TGTGCCAGCAGCTCTTGTTGGCATTATAGCAATCAGCCCCAGCATTTT
-,TRBV5-6,TRBD1,TRBJ2-2,CASTLGGTGTGELFF,TGTGCCAGCACCCTGGGCGGGACAGGCACCGGGGAGCTGTTTTTT
-,TRBV6-6,TRBD2,TRBJ2-1,CASKVETSGNEQFF,TGTGCCAGCAAAGTCGAGACTAGCGGAAATGAGCAGTTCTTC
-,TRBV2,-,TRBJ2-7,CASRAVLGQRSEQYF,TGTGCCAGCCGAGCCGTGTTAGGACAAAGATCCGAGCAGTACTTC
few,TRBV5-1,-,TRBJ1-1,CASSSAGEEAFF,TGCGCCAGCAGCTCGGCAGGGGAAGAAGCTTTCTTT
-,TRBV4-1,-,TRBJ1-4,CASSGTLRNEKLFF,TGCGCCAGCAGCGGGACATTACGAAATGAAAAACTGTTTTTT
-,TRBV14,-,TRBJ1-4,CASSPYFNEKLFF,TGTGCCAGCAGCCCTTACTTCAATGAAAAACTGTTTTTT
-,TRBV2,-,TRBJ2-6,CASNQGGAGANVLTF,TGTGCCAGCAACCAGGGGGGAGCTGGGGCCAACGTCCTGACTTTC
-,TRBV9,-,TRBJ1-4,CASSVGSGGEKLFF,TGTGCCAGCAGCGTAGGGTCGGGGGGGGAAAAACTGTTTTTT
once,TRBV7-2,TRBD2,TRBJ2-2,CASSSWTRNTGELFF,TGTGCCAGCAGCTCCTGGACTAGGAACACCGGGGAGCTGTTTTTT
-,TRBV29-1,-,TRBJ2-5,CSVSGGTQETQYF,TGCAGCGTTTCAGGAGGGACTCAAGAGACCCAGTACTTC
once,TRBV10-2,-,TRBJ1-3,CASSEMGGQGNTIYF,TGCGCCAGCAGTGAGATGGGGGGGCAAGGAAACACCATATATTTT
-,TRBV7-3,TRBD1,TRBJ2-7,CASSLKTGGTNEQYF,TGTGCCAGCAGCCTTAAAACAGGGGGTACGAACGAGCAGTACTTC
-,TRBV5-8,-,TRBJ2-3,CASRSAGAFTDTQYF,TGTGCCAGCAGATCGGCTGGAGCCTTCACAGATACGCAGTATTTT
-,TRBV5-4,-,TRBJ2-5,CASSSQRSLGETQYF,TGTGCCAGCAGCTCTCAACGTAGCCTCGGGGAGACCCAGTACTTC
once,TRBV7-2,-,TRBJ2-7,CASSPQVPYEQYF,TGTGCCAGCAGCCCCCAGGTTCCCTACGAGCAGTACTTC
-,TRBV10-2,TRBD2,TRBJ2-1,CASRGTSGRVYEQFF,TGCGCCAGCAGAGGGACTAGCGGGAGGGTATACGAGCAGTTCTTC
-,TRBV7-9,-,TRBJ1-5,CASSLDNQPQHF,TGTGCCAGCAGCTTAGACAATCAGCCCCAGCATTTT
-,TRBV6-6,-,TRBJ2-3,CASGFTDTQYF,TGTGCCAGCGGATTCACAGATACGCAGTATTTT
few,TRBV6-1,-,TRBJ1-5,CASTEGVGQPQHF,TGTGCCAGCACTGAGGGTGTGGGTCAGCCCCAGCATTTT
few,TRBV19,-,TRBJ2-2,CASLSNTGELFF,TGTGCCAGTTTAAGTAACACCGGGGAGCTGTTTTTT
-,TRBV7-2,-,TRBJ2-1,CASSLAPGSYNEQFF,TGTGCCAGCAGCTTAGCGCCAGGTTCCTACAATGAGCAGTTCTTC
-,TRBV4-3,-,TRBJ2-1,CASSQVRYRHEQFF,TGCGCCAGCAGCCAAGTGCGCTATCGGCATGAGCAGTTCTTC
-,TRBV19,-,TRBJ2-5,CASGNRDIETQYF,TGTGCCAGTGGAAACCGGGACATTGAGACCCAGTACTTC
-,TRBV18,-,TRBJ1-2,CASSNSAPYGYTF,TGTGCCAGCTCCAACAGTGCACCTTATGGCTACACCTTC
-,TRBV5-4,-,TRBJ1-3,CASSLDSSGNTIYF,TGTGCCAGCAGCTTGGACAGCTCTGGAAACACCATATATTTT
-,TRBV7-8,-,TRBJ2-7,CASSVMFTSSYEQYF,TGTGCCAGCAGCGTTATGTTCACTAGCTCCTACGAGCAGTACTTC
once,TRBV6-5,-,TRBJ2-1,CASSYSLAGAGEQFF,TGTGCCAGCAGTTACTCGTTGGCAGGGGCAGGTGAGCAGTTCTTC
-,TRBV9,TRBD2,TRBJ2-3,CASSPLAGDTDTQYF,TGTGCCAGCAGCCCCCTAGCGGGAGACACAGATACGCAGTATTTT
once,TRBV14,-,TRBJ1-3,CASSKGGSGNTIYF,TGTGCCAGCAGCAAAGGAGGGTCCGGAAACACCATATATTTT
few,TRBV19,-,TRBJ1-1,CASSPSGISVDTEAFF,TGTGCCAGTAGCCCCTCAGGGATTAGTGTGGACACTGAAGCTTTCTTT
-,TRBV19,TRBD2,TRBJ2-7,CASSIAASGIYEQYF,TGTGCCAGTAGTATAGCTGCTAGCGGGATCTACGAGCAGTACTTC